Below, 27 T cell receptor beta chains from the same sample are listed, as sequenced in a study of shared clonotypes between healthy human individuals (dated by TCRdb to 2020 to 2021). The method was the immunoSEQ multiplex PCR assay. TCRdb mirrors the immuneACCESS table, restricted to in-frame sequences. Some clones are absent from its copies; in checked studies, under half trace to an unresolved V gene, and the reason for the others is unknown. The sample data list under 120,000 clones, and around 64% of these were observed just once. Of the sample, approximately 25% is held by the ten largest clones. Sequenced sample: memory CD8+ T cells sorted from blood. The cell subset or site label on this specimen signifies: CD45RO+ cells pooled with CCR7-negative TemRA cells. The source is a young woman in good health.

The chain employs TRBV7-2 and TRBJ2-7; no reliable D call. Deletions cut 1 base from V and 4 bases from J, with 5 bases between. CDR3 length equals 12 residues. CDR1 and CDR2 from the germline V gene are SGHTA and FQGNSA. CDR3 loop: CASSLVMYEQYF. The CDR3 nucleotides read TGTGCCAGCAGCTTAGTGATGTACGAGCAGTACTTC.

In this sample, this clone turned up a few times. The gene calls are TRBV13 and TRBJ2-2, with D perhaps matching TRBD1 (6 bases). V was cut by 1 base and J by 2 bases, with 11 bases left in between. CDR3 length: 16 residues. Germline values: CDR1 PRHDT, CDR2 FYEKMQ (reference sequence). The CDR3 nucleotides read TGTGCCAGCAGCTTAGAAGGACAGACAAACACCGGGGAGCTGTTTTTT. Amino acids: CASSLEGQTNTGELFF.

The chain is built from TRBV25-1 and TRBJ2-1; either TRBD1 or TRBD2 may fit D (6 bases each). This CDR3 comprises 16 residues. Germline V gene lookup returns CDR1 MGHDK and CDR2 SYGVNS. Between the trimmed V and J ends, which lost 3 bases and 10 bases, there was a span of 22 bases. CDR3 bases: TGTGCCAGCAGTGACGCGGGGACCCGCGAGGGGGAGGAGCAGTTCTTC. Amino acid sequence: CASSDAGTREGEEQFF.

This rearrangement joins TRBV6-6 to TRBJ2-7, with unresolved D. The V end was cut by 0 bases, the J end by 6 bases, with 9 bases between. The V gene's germline CDR1 is MNHNY and CDR2 SVGAGI (reference sequence). The CDR3 sequence is 13 residues long. DNA of the CDR3: TGTGCCAGCAGTTACTCCAAAGGGTCCGAGCAGTACTTC. It is translated as CASSYSKGSEQYF.

The rearrangement uses TRBV18 and TRBJ2-6; 9 bases align to TRBD1. From germline, CDR1 is KGHSH and CDR2 LQKENI. Trimming cost V 6 bases and J 2 bases; bases outside gene matches: 11. The CDR3 consists of 18 residues. The CDR3 sequence: CASSHRDRETPGANVLTF. CDR3 coding DNA: TGTGCCAGCTCGCACCGGGACAGGGAAACCCCTGGGGCCAACGTCCTGACTTTC.

Here the CDR3 DNA reads TGCGCCAGCAGTCATCCGGGCCCTGGCCGGCGAATAAGCAATCAGCCCCAGCATTTT. This encodes CASSHPGPGRRISNQPQHF. The chain is built from TRBV23-1 and TRBJ1-5; no clear D. TRBV23-1 is assigned to the ORF class and has an uncertain function. The V end was cut by 3 bases, the J end by 1 base, with 22 bases between. This CDR3 has 19 residues.

The chain combines TRBV10-3 with TRBJ2-7; D not resolved. CDR1 ENHRY and CDR2 SYGVKD come from the germline V gene. The CDR3 runs 13 residues. V was cut by 6 bases and J by 2 bases, with 11 bases left in between. The CDR3 loop reads CAISLDGPYEQYF. In DNA, the CDR3 is TGTGCCATCAGCCTGGACGGGCCCTACGAGCAGTACTTC.

This clone occurred once. The V and J genes are TRBV19 and TRBJ1-1, with a possible D match to TRBD1 (5 bases). This CDR3 region has 15 residues. Per germline, CDR1 LNHDA and CDR2 SQIVND (reference sequence). V lost 5 bases and J lost 5, with 18 bases in between. Written as DNA, the CDR3 is TGTGCCAGTAGTTGGCAGGGTGGAGCAAGGACTGAAGCTTTCTTT. Translated: CASSWQGGARTEAFF.

On this clone: This probably arose from a read error, given a far larger clone one base away. V usage is TRBV25-1 and J usage is TRBJ2-1, with a tentative D call TRBD2 (6 bases). The germline V and J ends were trimmed by 10 bases and 9 bases, with 13 bases remaining between them. The germline CDR1 and CDR2 sequences are MGHDK and SYGVNS. The CDR3 contains 11 residues. CDR3 nucleotide sequence: TGTGCCAACACCGCGGGGAGTGAGCAGTTCTTC. Translating gives CANTAGSEQFF.

This clone was recorded many times. The genes are TRBV18 and TRBJ2-7, with a weak D call TRBD1 (5 bases). The CDR3 has 14 amino acids. The germline V and J ends were trimmed by 1 base and 5 bases, with 12 bases remaining between them. CDR1 and CDR2 from the germline V gene are KGHSH and LQKENI. CDR3 nucleotide sequence: TGTGCCAGCTCACCACGCAGGGATTTACACGAGCAGTACTTC. As protein: CASSPRRDLHEQYF.

A few counts support this clone. J is TRBJ2-2 and V is TRBV11-3; D tentatively reads TRBD1 or TRBD2 (5 bases each). V lost 4 bases to trimming and J lost 8 bases, with 20 bases between them. The germline gives CDR1 SGHNT, CDR2 YENEEA. The CDR3 covers 16 residues. CDR3 in amino acids: CASSSEGTDSVGELFF. CDR3 nucleotide sequence: TGTGCCAGCAGCTCTGAGGGGACGGACTCTGTAGGGGAGCTGTTTTTT.

This clone was counted at least ten times. V usage is TRBV5-5 and J usage is TRBJ1-2; D gene uncertain. The CDR3 extends over 13 amino acids. The ends were cut back, 4 bases at V and 8 bases at J, with 15 bases in the middle. Germline lookup yields CDR1 SGHKS and CDR2 YYEKEE (reference sequence). CDR3 sequence (DNA): TGTGCCAGCAGCCTCGACCGCGTATCGGGCTACACCTTC. Encoded protein: CASSLDRVSGYTF.

At least ten counts were recorded for this clone. The rearrangement uses TRBV2 and TRBJ1-5; a weak D match, TRBD1 (5 bases). Germline CDR1 is SNHLY and CDR2 is FYNNEI. There are 14 residues in the CDR3. Trimming took off 6 bases at V and 6 bases at J, with 15 bases between the two ends. The CDR3 nucleotides are TGTGCCAGCAGCTTGGGGGGAGAACTTCAGCCCCAGCATTTT. Amino acids: CASSLGGELQPQHF. Full variable domain (rest looked up from reference TRBV2 and TRBJ1-5): EPEVTQTPSHQVTQMGQEVILRCVPISNHLYFYWYRQILGQKVEFLVSFYNNEISEKSEIFDDQFSVERPDGSNFTLKIRSTKLEDSAMYFCASSLGGELQPQHFGDGTRLSIL.

The chain joins TRBV5-1 to TRBJ2-7; 7 bases are a match to TRBD2. This CDR3 is built from 16 residues. CDR1 and CDR2 from the germline V gene are SGHRS and YFSETQ. V shed 2 bases and J 12 bases; nucleotides not matched to a gene: 20. Written as DNA, the CDR3 is TGCGCCAGCAGCTTCGTTTCAGCGGGGACTGGGGTTCTGTGGTACTTC. As protein: CASSFVSAGTGVLWYF.

This clone was recorded once. This sequence joins TRBV28 and TRBJ2-1; 13 positions match TRBD2. Germline CDR1 reads MDHEN; CDR2 reads SYDVKM. The junction had 20 bases not matched to a gene; V was cut back by 5 bases and J by 10 bases. The CDR3 loop spans 19 amino acids. CDR3: CASSPFGLAGERRWYEQFF. CDR3 sequence (DNA): TGTGCCAGCAGTCCGTTTGGACTAGCGGGAGAGAGAAGGTGGTACGAGCAGTTCTTC. Full variable domain (outside the CDR3, taken from reference TRBV28 and TRBJ2-1): DVKVTQSSRYLVKRTGEKVFLECVQDMDHENMFWYRQDPGLGLRLIYFSYDVKMKEKGDIPEGYSVSREKKERFSLILESASTNQTSMYLCASSPFGLAGERRWYEQFFGPGTRLTVL.

This clone has only one observation. The chain links TRBV29-1 to TRBJ2-5; possibly TRBD1 or TRBD2 for D (5 bases each). The J call may be in error: the DNA end matches TRBJ2-7 better. Per germline, CDR1 SQVTM and CDR2 ANQGSEA. The CDR3 is made up of 15 amino acids. The CDR3 loop reads CSVELIRDEAYEQYF. The CDR3 coding sequence is TGCAGCGTTGAACTTATCCGGGACGAAGCCTACGAGCAGTACTTC.

This clone was observed a handful of times. This chain links TRBV5-1 with TRBJ2-2; D is unresolved. Trimming shortened V by 0 bases and J by 9 bases, and 21 bases separated the two germline ends. The CDR3 runs to 17 residues. The germline V gene encodes CDR1 SGHRS and CDR2 YFSETQ. CDR3 bases: TGCGCCAGCAGCTTGGTAACACGTCTACCCCAACTTAGGGAGCTGTTTTTT. Protein: CASSLVTRLPQLRELFF.

The chain uses TRBV4-1 and TRBJ2-7, with a possible D match to TRBD1 (5 bases). The V gene lost 0 bases and the J gene lost 3 bases, with 15 bases spanning the gap. CDR3 length equals 16 residues. Germline-derived CDR1 and CDR2 are MGHRA and YSYEKL. CDR3 loop: CASSQEAQARGYEQYF. The CDR3 region has the DNA TGCGCCAGCAGCCAAGAAGCACAGGCTAGGGGCTACGAGCAGTACTTC.

CDR3 region: CASSYSADFTYNEQFF. In DNA form, the CDR3 reads TGTGCCAGCAGTTACTCAGCCGACTTTACCTACAATGAGCAGTTCTTC. The chain has TRBV6-5 and TRBJ2-1; D not resolved. V shed 0 bases and J shed 2 bases, with 11 bases lying between them. There are 16 residues in the CDR3. Per germline, CDR1 MNHEY and CDR2 SVGAGI.

This clone has more than one count but fewer than ten. CDR3 DNA sequence: TGCGCCAGCAGCCAAGATATGGGCAGAGAGGCAAAAGCTTTCTTT. This translates into CASSQDMGREAKAFF. The chain is built from TRBV4-1 and TRBJ1-1; D call uncertain. CDR1 and CDR2 (germline): MGHRA, YSYEKL. This CDR3 spans 15 amino acids. The germline V and J ends were trimmed by 0 bases and 9 bases, with 17 bases remaining between them.

The chain couples TRBV19 to TRBJ2-1, with TRBD2 matching 13 bases. The CDR3 spans 16 residues. The V gene end was trimmed by 1 base and the J gene end by 4 bases; junction bases not matched to a gene: 1. The V gene's germline CDR1 is LNHDA and CDR2 SQIVND (reference sequence). CDR3 sequence: CASSIVLAGGYNEQFF. CDR3 sequence (DNA): TGTGCCAGTAGTATAGTACTAGCGGGGGGGTACAATGAGCAGTTCTTC.

The CDR3 is CASTLRLFGHFRTNEKLFF. CDR3 DNA sequence: TGTGCCAGCACCCTACGGCTCTTTGGGCATTTCCGCACTAATGAAAAACTGTTTTTT. The V call is TRBV28, the J call TRBJ1-4; unclear D gene. The V gene's germline CDR1 is MDHEN and CDR2 SYDVKM. The ends were cut back, 7 bases at V and 2 bases at J, with 26 bases in the middle. The CDR3 length is 19 residues.

The chain couples TRBV6-5 to TRBJ2-3, with no clear D. CDR1 MNHEY and CDR2 SVGAGI come from the germline V gene. V was cut by 2 bases and J by 4 bases, with 13 bases left in between. The CDR3 is made up of 15 amino acids. CDR3 loop: CASSYGGVNADTQYF. For the CDR3, the DNA is TGTGCCAGCAGTTACGGTGGGGTCAACGCAGATACGCAGTATTTT.

The chain links TRBV28 to TRBJ1-2; TRBD1 aligns across 9 bases. The CDR3 contains 12 residues. CDR1 and CDR2 (germline): MDHEN, SYDVKM. Losses at the gene ends were 7 bases for V and 7 bases for J; bases not matched to a gene: 4. CDR3 DNA sequence: TGTGCCAGCATAGGGACAGGGCTTGGCTACACCTTC. Translation: CASIGTGLGYTF.

This clone turned up a few times. The V and J genes are TRBV6-4 and TRBJ2-1, with 9 bases fitting TRBD1. From germline, CDR1 is MRHNA and CDR2 SNTAGT. There are 15 residues in the CDR3. V lost 4 bases, J lost 6 bases, and 7 bases stayed unmatched. In DNA form, the CDR3 reads TGTGCCAGCAGTGGGACAGGGGATGCAAGCAATGAGCAGTTCTTC. Translated: CASSGTGDASNEQFF.

The chain joins TRBV6-6 to TRBJ1-2; no reliable D call. Trimming took 0 bases from V and 3 from J, leaving 8 bases between them. The CDR3 sequence is 14 residues long. Germline CDR1 reads MNHNY; CDR2 reads SVGAGI (reference sequence). CDR3 amino acids: CASSYSRLDYGYTF. CDR3 sequence (DNA): TGTGCCAGCAGTTACTCCCGCTTGGACTATGGCTACACCTTC.

Points on this clone: Other DNA sequences in this specimen translate into the identical CDR3. The genes are TRBV9 and TRBJ2-2; D perhaps matches TRBD2 (5 bases). The CDR3 runs to 13 residues. Germline V lookup: CDR1 SGDLS, CDR2 YYNGEE. Trimming pared 2 bases from V and 5 bases from J, leaving 7 bases between. CDR3 bases: TGTGCCAGCAGCGTTGGAGGAACCGGGGAGCTGTTTTTT. It encodes CASSVGGTGELFF.